A selection of T cell receptor beta chains follows, all from one sample in a study of OX40 agonist ivuxolimab in advanced cancers. Sequencing was performed with immunoSEQ multiplex PCR; in TCRdb, only in-frame clones are kept and a portion is missing. The sample yields about 82,000 clones, roughly nine tenths seen once. Material: CD4+ or CD8+ T cells sorted from blood, obtained in a trial of the OX40 agonist ivuxolimab. The source of these receptors is an adult with an advanced solid tumor such as melanoma, head and neck, liver or kidney cancer. CDR3s include the opening cysteine and the closing phenylalanine or tryptophan.

TRBJ1-2 TRBV28 CASRDGPNYGYTF
TRBJ1-1 TRBV30 CAWSTGRLRVETEAFF
TRBJ1-3 TRBV6-5 CASSQGYSGNTIYF
TRBJ2-3 TRBV5-4 CASSPRLAGGLADTQYF
TRBJ2-7 TRBV18 CASSGAAGAASSYEQYF
TRBJ1-3 TRBV27 CASSPLGGGKANTIYF
TRBJ1-5 TRBV19 CASTNFDSQPQHF
TRBJ2-5 TRBV6-5 CASSFSGGAETQYF
TRBJ2-3 TRBV18 CASSTGLAGAADTQYF
TRBJ2-7 TRBV20-1 CSAQGSYEQYF
TRBJ2-7 TRBV28 CASSEKRDRVEF
TRBJ2-5 TRBV6-5 CASSYVSSGSQETQYF
TRBJ2-3 TRBV9 CASSGGLAGRDTQYF
TRBJ2-3 TRBV28 CASSPLGEADTQYF
TRBJ2-2 TRBV5-1 CASSDTPTEPNTGELFF
TRBJ2-1 TRBV6-1 CASSPSGFSYNEQFF
TRBJ1-6 TRBV19 CASSPPGPSSYNSPLHF
TRBJ2-7 TRBV18 CASSLGQIYEQYF
TRBJ1-2 TRBV21-1 CASSKSRVGGYTF
TRBJ2-3 TRBV5-4 CASSGTGSDTQYF
TRBJ2-7 TRBV27 CASSLLNRGHRDEQYF
TRBJ2-1 TRBV10-3 CATSDTGTGSSYNEQFF
TRBJ2-7 TRBV14 CASSQWTGDIEQYF
TRBJ2-7 TRBV5-1 CASSSGTGGASYEQYF
- TRBV4-1 CASSQAGDILFYEQYF
TRBJ1-1 TRBV27 CASSSLQGVGEAFF
TRBJ1-1 TRBV5-1 CASSLGGPGNTEAFF